This T cell receptor beta chain was documented in a study of radiotherapy plus CTLA-4 blockade in lung cancer. Whole-study context: There were objective responses in roughly a sixth of patients, and more than 30% had disease control. Study findings and constraints: Tumor-derived TCR clones expanded in blood after radiotherapy plus ipilimumab. Reports state that early shifts in blood T cell clones, with interferon-beta, best predicted response.

Notes on this clone: Its specificity is unknown.

Repertoires were generated with immunoSEQ multiplex PCR, while TCRdb's copy carries only in-frame clones and drops some. The table has fewer than 90,000 clones, about four fifths seen once. Focal radiation with ipilimumab CTLA-4 blockade was given to patients with chemo-refractory metastatic non-small-cell lung cancer. Sequencing was performed on peripheral blood, taken from a patient treated with radiotherapy plus ipilimumab. The clonotype comes from a human donor with non-small cell lung cancer who had stable disease on radiotherapy plus ipilimumab.

CDR3 coding DNA: TGTGCCAGCTCACCTAGGGGGGCGGCTGGGGCCAACGTCCTGACTTTC. Protein: CASSPRGAAGANVLTF. The V gene is TRBV18, the J gene TRBJ2-6; D tentatively reads TRBD1 or TRBD2 (6 bases each). V lost 3 bases to trimming and J lost 2 bases, with 11 bases between them. The CDR3 covers 16 residues. The V gene's germline CDR1 is KGHSH and CDR2 LQKENI.